This TCR beta chain emerged from a study of T cells in Graves' hyperthyroidism and ophthalmopathy. About the study: The initial diagnosis was the point when peripheral blood was collected, ahead of any treatment. General study findings and limits: The model forecast ophthalmopathy, anticipating it by a median about six months before onset. Ophthalmopathy was told apart from stable hyperthyroidism by a 13 V-J model.

Each diagnosis was grounded in clinical symptoms, serum thyroxine and TRAb, thyroid ultrasound, and orbital computed tomography. Template material for amplifying TCR beta CDR3 regions consisted of RNA transcripts. First-round RT-PCR with HTBI primers amplified the TCR CDR3 region. TCRdb re-analysed the multiplex PCR reads in MiXCR, keeping a single row per CDR3 protein. The sample consists of 460,000 or so distinct CDR3 sequences, around an eighth of them appearing once. This clonotype was counted many times. No antigen is known for it. The CDR3 contains 13 residues. Germline CDR1 and CDR2: SEHNR and FQNEAQ (reference sequence). Trimming stripped 1 base from V and 4 bases from J, with 7 bases between.

The origin of this receptor is a woman under 30 with Graves' hyperthyroidism. Sequencing used blood. This chain connects TRBV7-9 to TRBJ1-1; D remains unclear. CDR3 coding DNA: TGTGCCAGCAGCTTAGGGTCACCCACTGAAGCTTTCTTT. It specifies CASSLGSPTEAFF.